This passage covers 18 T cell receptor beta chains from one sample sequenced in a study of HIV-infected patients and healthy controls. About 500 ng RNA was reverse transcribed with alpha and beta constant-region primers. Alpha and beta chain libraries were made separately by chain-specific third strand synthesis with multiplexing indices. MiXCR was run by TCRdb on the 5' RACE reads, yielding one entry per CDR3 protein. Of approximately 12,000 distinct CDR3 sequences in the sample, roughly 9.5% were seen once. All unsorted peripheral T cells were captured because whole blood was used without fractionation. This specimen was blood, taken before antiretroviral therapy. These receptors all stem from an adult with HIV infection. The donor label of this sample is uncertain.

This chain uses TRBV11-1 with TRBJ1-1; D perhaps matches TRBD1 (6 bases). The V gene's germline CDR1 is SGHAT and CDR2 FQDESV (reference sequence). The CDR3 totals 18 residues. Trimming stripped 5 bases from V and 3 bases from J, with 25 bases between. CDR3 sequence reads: CASSPAKQGLGGDTEAFF. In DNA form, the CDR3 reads TGTGCCAGCAGCCCCGCCAAACAGGGACTTGGCGGGGACACTGAAGCTTTCTTT.

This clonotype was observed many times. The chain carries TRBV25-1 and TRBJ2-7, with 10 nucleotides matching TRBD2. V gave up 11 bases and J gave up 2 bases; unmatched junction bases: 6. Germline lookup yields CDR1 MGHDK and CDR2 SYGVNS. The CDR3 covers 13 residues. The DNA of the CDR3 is TGTGCCGCCAAGCGGGAGGGTCCCTACGAGCAGTACTTC. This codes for CAAKREGPYEQYF.

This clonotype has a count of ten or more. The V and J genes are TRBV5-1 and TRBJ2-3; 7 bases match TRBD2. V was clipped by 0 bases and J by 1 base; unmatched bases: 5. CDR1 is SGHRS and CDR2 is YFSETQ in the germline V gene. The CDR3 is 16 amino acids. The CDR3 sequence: CASSLDGGGRTDTQYF. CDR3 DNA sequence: TGCGCCAGCAGCTTGGATGGCGGGGGACGCACAGATACGCAGTATTTT.

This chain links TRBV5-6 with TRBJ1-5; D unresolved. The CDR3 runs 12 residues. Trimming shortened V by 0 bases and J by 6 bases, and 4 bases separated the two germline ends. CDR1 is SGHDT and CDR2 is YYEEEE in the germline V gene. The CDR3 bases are TGTGCCAGCAGCTTGGGCAGTCAGCCCCAGCATTTT. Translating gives CASSLGSQPQHF.

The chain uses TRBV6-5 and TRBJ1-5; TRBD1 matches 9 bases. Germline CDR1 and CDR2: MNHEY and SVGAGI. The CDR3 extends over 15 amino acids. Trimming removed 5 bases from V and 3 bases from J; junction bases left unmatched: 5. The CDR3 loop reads CASSTTGGNNQPQHF. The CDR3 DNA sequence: TGTGCCAGCAGTACCACAGGGGGCAACAATCAGCCCCAGCATTTT.

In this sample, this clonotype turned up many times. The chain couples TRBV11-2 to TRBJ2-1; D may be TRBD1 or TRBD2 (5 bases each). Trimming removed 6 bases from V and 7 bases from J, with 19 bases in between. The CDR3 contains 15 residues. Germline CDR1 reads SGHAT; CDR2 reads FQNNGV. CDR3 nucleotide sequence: TGTGCCAGCAGTCCGGGGACCAGACTCTTGAATGAGCAGTTCTTC. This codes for CASSPGTRLLNEQFF.

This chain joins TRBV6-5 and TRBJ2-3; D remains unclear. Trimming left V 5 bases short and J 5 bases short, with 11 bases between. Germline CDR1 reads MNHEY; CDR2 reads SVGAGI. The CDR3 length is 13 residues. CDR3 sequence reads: CASSPPVGDTQYF. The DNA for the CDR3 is TGTGCCAGCAGTCCTCCGGTTGGAGATACGCAGTATTTT.

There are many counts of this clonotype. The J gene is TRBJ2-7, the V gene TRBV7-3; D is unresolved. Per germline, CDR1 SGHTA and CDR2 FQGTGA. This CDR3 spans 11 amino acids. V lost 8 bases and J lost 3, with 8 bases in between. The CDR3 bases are TGTGCCAGCGGGCAAGACTACGAGCAGTACTTC. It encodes CASGQDYEQYF.

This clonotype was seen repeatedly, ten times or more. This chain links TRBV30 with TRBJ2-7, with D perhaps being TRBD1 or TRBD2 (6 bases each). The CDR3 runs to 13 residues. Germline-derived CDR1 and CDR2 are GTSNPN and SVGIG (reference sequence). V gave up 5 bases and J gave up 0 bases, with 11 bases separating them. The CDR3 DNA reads TGTGCCTGGGGGGGGCCAAACTCCTACGAGCAGTACTTC. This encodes CAWGGPNSYEQYF.

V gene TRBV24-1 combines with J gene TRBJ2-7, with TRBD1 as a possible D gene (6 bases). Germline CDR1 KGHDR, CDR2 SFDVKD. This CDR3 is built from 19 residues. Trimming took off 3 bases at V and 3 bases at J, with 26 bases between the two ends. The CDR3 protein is CATSDPTDRSFSYDYEQYF. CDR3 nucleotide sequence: TGTGCCACCAGTGATCCAACTGACAGGTCCTTCTCCTACGACTACGAGCAGTACTTC.

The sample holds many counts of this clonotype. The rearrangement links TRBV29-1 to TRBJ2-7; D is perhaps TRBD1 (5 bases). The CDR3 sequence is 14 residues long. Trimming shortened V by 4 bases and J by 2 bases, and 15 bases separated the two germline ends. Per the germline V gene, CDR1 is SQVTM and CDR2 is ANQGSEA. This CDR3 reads CSVVGVEPAYEQYF. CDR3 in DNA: TGCAGCGTTGTAGGGGTAGAGCCGGCCTACGAGCAGTACTTC.

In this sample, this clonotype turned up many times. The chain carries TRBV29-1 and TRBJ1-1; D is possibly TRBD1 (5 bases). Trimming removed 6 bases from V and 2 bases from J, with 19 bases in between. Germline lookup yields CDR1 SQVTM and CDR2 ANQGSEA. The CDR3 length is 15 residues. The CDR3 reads CSVAPTGTGNTEAFF. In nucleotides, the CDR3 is TGCAGCGTAGCTCCTACCGGGACGGGAAACACTGAAGCTTTCTTT.

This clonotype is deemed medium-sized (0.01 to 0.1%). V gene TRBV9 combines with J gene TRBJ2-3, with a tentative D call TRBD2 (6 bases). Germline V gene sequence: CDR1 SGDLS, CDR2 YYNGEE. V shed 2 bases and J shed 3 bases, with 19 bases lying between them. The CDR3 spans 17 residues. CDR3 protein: CASSVGIFRGLTDTQYF. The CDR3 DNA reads TGTGCCAGCAGCGTGGGGATTTTTCGGGGGTTAACAGATACGCAGTATTTT.

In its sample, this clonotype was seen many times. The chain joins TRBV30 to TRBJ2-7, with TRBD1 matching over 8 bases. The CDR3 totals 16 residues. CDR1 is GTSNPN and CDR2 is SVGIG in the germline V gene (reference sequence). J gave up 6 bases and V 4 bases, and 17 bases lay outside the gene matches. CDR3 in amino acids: CAWKRYGAGGKGEQYF. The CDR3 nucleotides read TGTGCCTGGAAGCGATACGGGGCAGGGGGCAAGGGCGAGCAGTACTTC.

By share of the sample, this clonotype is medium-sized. CDR3 residues: CSAMHARGLNTEAFF. The CDR3 bases are TGCAGTGCCATGCACGCTAGGGGGTTGAACACTGAAGCTTTCTTT. The rearrangement uses TRBV20-1 and TRBJ1-1; tentative D call: TRBD1 (6 bases). Trimming removed 6 bases from V and 0 bases from J, with 17 bases in between. Germline V gene data show CDR1 as DFQATT and CDR2 as SNEGSKA (reference sequence). The CDR3 contains 15 residues.

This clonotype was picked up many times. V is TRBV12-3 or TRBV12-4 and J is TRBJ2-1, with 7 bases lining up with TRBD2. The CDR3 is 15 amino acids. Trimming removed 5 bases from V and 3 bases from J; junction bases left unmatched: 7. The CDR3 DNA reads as TGTGCCAGCAGTGAGACTAGCTCGATCTACAATGAGCAGTTCTTC. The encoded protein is CASSETSSIYNEQFF.

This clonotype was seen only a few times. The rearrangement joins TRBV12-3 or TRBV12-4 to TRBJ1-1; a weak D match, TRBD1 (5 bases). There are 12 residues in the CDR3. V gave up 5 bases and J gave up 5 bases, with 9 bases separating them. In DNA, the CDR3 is TGTGCCAGCAGTGCCGGGGGGACTGAAGCTTTCTTT. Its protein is CASSAGGTEAFF.

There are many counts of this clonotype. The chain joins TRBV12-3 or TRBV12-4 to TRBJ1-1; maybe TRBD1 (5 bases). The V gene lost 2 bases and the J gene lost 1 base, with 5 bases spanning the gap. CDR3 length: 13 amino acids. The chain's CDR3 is CASSLQGNTEAFF. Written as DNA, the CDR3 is TGTGCCAGCAGTTTACAGGGGAACACTGAAGCTTTCTTT.